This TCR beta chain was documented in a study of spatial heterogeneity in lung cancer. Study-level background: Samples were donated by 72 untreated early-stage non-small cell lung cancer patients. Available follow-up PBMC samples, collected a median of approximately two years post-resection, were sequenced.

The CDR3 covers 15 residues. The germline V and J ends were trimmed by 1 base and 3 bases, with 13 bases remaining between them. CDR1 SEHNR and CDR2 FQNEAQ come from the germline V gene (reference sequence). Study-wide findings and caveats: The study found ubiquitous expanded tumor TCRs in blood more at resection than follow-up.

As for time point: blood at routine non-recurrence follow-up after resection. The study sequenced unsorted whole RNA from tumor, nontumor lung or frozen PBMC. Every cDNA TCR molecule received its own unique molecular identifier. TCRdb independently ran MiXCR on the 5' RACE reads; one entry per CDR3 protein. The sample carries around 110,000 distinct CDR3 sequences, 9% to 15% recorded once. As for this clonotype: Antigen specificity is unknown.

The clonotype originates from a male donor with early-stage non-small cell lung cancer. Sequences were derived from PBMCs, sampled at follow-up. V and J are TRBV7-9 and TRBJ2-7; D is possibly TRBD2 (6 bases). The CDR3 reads CASSLDFGGSYEQYF. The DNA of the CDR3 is TGTGCCAGCAGCTTAGATTTCGGGGGAAGCTACGAGCAGTACTTC. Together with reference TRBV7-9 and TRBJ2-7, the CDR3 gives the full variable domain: DTGVSQNPRHKITKRGQNVTFRCDPISEHNRLYWYRQTLGQGPEFLTYFQNEAQLEKSRLLSDRFSAERPKGSFSTLEIQRTEQGDSAMYLCASSLDFGGSYEQYFGPGTRLTVT.